This T cell receptor beta chain appears in the sequencing data of a study of T cells in Graves' hyperthyroidism and ophthalmopathy. The germline CDR1 and CDR2 sequences are LNHDA and SQIVND (reference sequence). Trimming removed 3 bases at V and 6 bases at J, with 9 bases between. CDR3 length: 13 amino acids. From RNA transcripts, TCR beta CDR3 regions were amplified. Initially, a first-round RT-PCR of the TCR CDR3 employed the HTBI primer set. TCRdb independently ran MiXCR on the multiplex PCR reads; one entry per CDR3 protein. Here the sample spans a few hundred thousand distinct CDR3 sequences, nearly 15% being singletons. With duration under 3 months, ophthalmopathy was active: Clinical Activity Score at least 3, NOSPECS at least 4. Each diagnosis was grounded in clinical symptoms, serum thyroxine and TRAb, thyroid ultrasound, and orbital computed tomography. Source material for PBMCs was around 10 ml fresh peripheral blood.

This clonotype was detected only a few times. The antigen remains undetermined. Overall study findings and caveats: Most thyroid clonotypes that were expanded above 0.001 also turned up in blood.

The chain is built from TRBV19 and TRBJ1-5, with D possibly matching TRBD1 (5 bases). This clonotype originated in a woman aged 60 to 75 with Graves' ophthalmopathy. The sequencing input was blood. The CDR3 coding sequence is TGTGCCAGTAGTATGCTGGGGGGTCAGCCCCAGCATTTT. It specifies CASSMLGGQPQHF.